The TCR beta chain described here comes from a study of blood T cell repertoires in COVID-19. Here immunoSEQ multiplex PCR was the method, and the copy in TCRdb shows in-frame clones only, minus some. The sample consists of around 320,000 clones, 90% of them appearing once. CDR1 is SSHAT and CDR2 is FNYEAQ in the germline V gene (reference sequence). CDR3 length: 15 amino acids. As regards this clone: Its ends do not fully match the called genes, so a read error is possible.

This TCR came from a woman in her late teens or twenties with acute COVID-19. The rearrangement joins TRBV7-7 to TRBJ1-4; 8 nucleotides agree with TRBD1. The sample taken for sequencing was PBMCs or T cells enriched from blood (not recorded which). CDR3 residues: CASSSQGARCEKLFF. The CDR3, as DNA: TGTGCTAGCAGCTCTCAGGGGGCGCGGTGTGAAAAACTGTTTTTT.